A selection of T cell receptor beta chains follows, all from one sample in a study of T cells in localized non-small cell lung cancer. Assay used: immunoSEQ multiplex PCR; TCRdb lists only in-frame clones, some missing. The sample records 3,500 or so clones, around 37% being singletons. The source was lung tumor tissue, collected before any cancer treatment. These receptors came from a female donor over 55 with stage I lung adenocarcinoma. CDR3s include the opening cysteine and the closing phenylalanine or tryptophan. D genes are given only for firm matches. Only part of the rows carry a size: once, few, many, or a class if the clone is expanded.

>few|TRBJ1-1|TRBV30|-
TGTGCCTGGAGACCCTCGGGGTCCGCGCACACTGAAGCTTTCTTT
CAWRPSGSAHTEAFF
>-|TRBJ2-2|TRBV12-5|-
TGTGCCAGCGAATCTGGGGGGACATCAGGTTACACCGGGGAGCTGTTTTTT
CASESGGTSGYTGELFF
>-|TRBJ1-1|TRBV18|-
TGTGCCAGCTCACCACCGACCGTGGGCACTGAAGCTTTCTTT
CASSPPTVGTEAFF
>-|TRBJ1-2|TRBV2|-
TGTGCCAGCAGCTACAGGGCTGACTATGGCTACACCTTC
CASSYRADYGYTF
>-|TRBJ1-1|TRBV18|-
TGTGCCAGCTCACCTAGCGGCGGCAGCGGAACTGAAGCTTTCTTT
CASSPSGGSGTEAFF
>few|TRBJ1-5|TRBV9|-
TGTGCCAGCAGTTTAGGGATGCGGGAGCCCAATCAGCCCCAGCATTTT
CASSLGMREPNQPQHF
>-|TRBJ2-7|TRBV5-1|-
TGCGCCAGCAGCCAACCTAGGCAGGACTACTCCTACGAGCAGTACTTC
CASSQPRQDYSYEQYF
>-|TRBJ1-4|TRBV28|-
TGTGCCAGCAGTACCCCAGCCAATGAAAAACTGTTTTTT
CASSTPANEKLFF
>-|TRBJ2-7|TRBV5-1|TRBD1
TGCGCCAGCAGCAGAGGACAGGGGGTCTACGAGCAGTACTTC
CASSRGQGVYEQYF
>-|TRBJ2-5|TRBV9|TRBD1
TGTGCCAGCAGCGGGGGACAGACCCACCAAGAGACCCAGTACTTC
CASSGGQTHQETQYF
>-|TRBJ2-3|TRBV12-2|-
TGTGCCACCCACGGGGGGAGCCTCACAGATACGCAGTATTTT
CATHGGSLTDTQYF
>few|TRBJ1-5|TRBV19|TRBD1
TGTGCCAGTAGCGGGACAGGGGGCATTCAGCCCCAGCATTTT
CASSGTGGIQPQHF
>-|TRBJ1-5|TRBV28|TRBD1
TGTGCCAGCAGAGAACAGGGGCCCCAGCCCCAGCATTTT
CASREQGPQPQHF
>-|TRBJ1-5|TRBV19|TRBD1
TGTGCCAGTAGTATACCCGGACAGGGGGGCAATCAGCCCCAGCATTTT
CASSIPGQGGNQPQHF
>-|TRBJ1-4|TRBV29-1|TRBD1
TGCAGCGTTCAGGGGGGGGCCGAAAAACTGTTTTTT
CSVQGGAEKLFF
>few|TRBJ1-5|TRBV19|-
TGTGCCAGTGTTAATGTTGGTGGGAATCAGCCCCAGCATTTT
CASVNVGGNQPQHF
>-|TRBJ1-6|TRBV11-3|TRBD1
TGTGCCAGCAGCCAGGTTCAGGGGGGCTCACCCCTCCACTTT
CASSQVQGGSPLHF
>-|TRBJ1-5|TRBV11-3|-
TGTGCCAGCAGCCTAGGGAGCAGCAATCAGCCCCAGCATTTT
CASSLGSSNQPQHF
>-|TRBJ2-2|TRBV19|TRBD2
TGTGCCAGCCGGCTTTTGGGGGGAGGGCCGAACACCGGGGAGCTGTTTTTT
CASRLLGGGPNTGELFF
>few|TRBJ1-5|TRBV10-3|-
TGTGCCATCAGTGAGTCTGGACCGCACAATCAGCCCCAGCATTTT
CAISESGPHNQPQHF
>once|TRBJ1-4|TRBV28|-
TGTGCCAGCAGTTTGAGGGGAACTAATGAAAAACTGTTTTTT
CASSLRGTNEKLFF
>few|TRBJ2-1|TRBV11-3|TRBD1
TGTGCCAGCAGCATCCCGGGACAGGGGTGGAATGAGCAGTTCTTC
CASSIPGQGWNEQFF
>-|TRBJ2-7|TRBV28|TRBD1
TGTGCCAGCACCCCCCGCGGGACAGGGGGCAACGAGCAGTACTTC
CASTPRGTGGNEQYF
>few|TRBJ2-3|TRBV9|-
TGTGCCAGCAGCCCGGACCTAGCCGCGCATACGCAGTATTTT
CASSPDLAAHTQYF
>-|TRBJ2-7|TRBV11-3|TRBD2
TGTGCCAGCAGCTTGGCCATAGCGGGGCCCTCCGACGAGCAGTACTTC
CASSLAIAGPSDEQYF
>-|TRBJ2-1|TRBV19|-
TGTGCCACTAGATGGACAGAAAACAATGAGCAGTTCTTC
CATRWTENNEQFF
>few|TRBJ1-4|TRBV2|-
TGTGCCAGCAGCGACCCCCGATCGGTCGGCGGTGAAAAACTGTTTTTT
CASSDPRSVGGEKLFF
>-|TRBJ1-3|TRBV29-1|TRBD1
TGCAGCGTTGAAGGAGACAGGGGGTTTGGAAACACCATATATTTT
CSVEGDRGFGNTIYF
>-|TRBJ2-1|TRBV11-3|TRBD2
TGTGCCAGCAGCCTCCCGGGTAGCGGGAGGTCCAATGAGCAGTTCTTC
CASSLPGSGRSNEQFF
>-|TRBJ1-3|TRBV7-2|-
TGTGCCAGCAGCCCGGGAGGGGATGGAAACACCATATATTTT
CASSPGGDGNTIYF
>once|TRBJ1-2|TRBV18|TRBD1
TGTGCCAGCTCTCGGGACAGGGATCCCTATGGCTACACCTTC
CASSRDRDPYGYTF
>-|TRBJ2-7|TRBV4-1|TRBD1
TGCGCCAGCAGCCAAGCGGCGGGACAGGGTATTTACGAGCAGTACTTC
CASSQAAGQGIYEQYF
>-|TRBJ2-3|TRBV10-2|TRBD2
TGCGCCAGCAGCGAGGGACTAGCGGGAGCAACAGATACGCAGTATTTT
CASSEGLAGATDTQYF
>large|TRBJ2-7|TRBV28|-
TGTGCCAGCAGCCCTAATAGCGACTACGAGCAGTACTTC
CASSPNSDYEQYF
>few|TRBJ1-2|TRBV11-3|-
TGTGCCAGCAGCTTGGCCGGAGAGGGGGGCTATGGCTACACCTTC
CASSLAGEGGYGYTF
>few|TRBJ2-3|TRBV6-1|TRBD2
TGTGCCAGCAGTGAAGCGTGGGCTAGCGGCCACACAGATACGCAGTATTTT
CASSEAWASGHTDTQYF
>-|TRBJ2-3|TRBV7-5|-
TGTGCCAGCAGCTTCCTAGCTGATACTAGCACAGATACGCAGTATTTT
CASSFLADTSTDTQYF
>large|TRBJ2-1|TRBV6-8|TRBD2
TGTGCCAGCAGAGGGCGGGGAGGGGTGTACAATGAGCAGTTCTTC
CASRGRGGVYNEQFF
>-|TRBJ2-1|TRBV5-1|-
TGCGCCAGCAGCTTGTTACTCCAAAGCGATGAGCAGTTCTTC
CASSLLLQSDEQFF
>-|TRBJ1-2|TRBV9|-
TGTGCCAGCAGCGACAGGTACTATGGCTACACCTTC
CASSDRYYGYTF
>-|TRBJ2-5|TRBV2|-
TGTGCCAGCAGTGAGTACGCCTGGGAGACCCAGTACTTC
CASSEYAWETQYF
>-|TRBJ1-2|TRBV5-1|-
TGCGCCAGCAGCTTGGACGGAGACGGAACCTATGGCTACACCTTC
CASSLDGDGTYGYTF
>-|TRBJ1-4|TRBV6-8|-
TGTGCCAGCGGGGCGGGCACGCTGAGGACTAATGAAAAACTGTTTTTT
CASGAGTLRTNEKLFF
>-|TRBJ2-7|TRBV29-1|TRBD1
TGCAGCGCTCTCCCGACAGGGGCCCGCGAGCAGTACTTC
CSALPTGAREQYF
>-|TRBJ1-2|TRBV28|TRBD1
TGTGCCAGCAGTTCGCCCGGGACAGTGATAAACTATGGCTACACCTTC
CASSSPGTVINYGYTF
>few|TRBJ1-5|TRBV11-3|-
TGTGCCAGCAGCTCAAGTGGAGGGAATCAGCCCCAGCATTTT
CASSSSGGNQPQHF
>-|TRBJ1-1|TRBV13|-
TGTGCCAGCAGCTTAGGCCTGCAGCGTGAAGCTTTCTTT
CASSLGLQREAFF
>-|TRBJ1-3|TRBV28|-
TGTGCCAGCAGTTCGGGACCTTCAAAAAGTGGAAACACCATATATTTT
CASSSGPSKSGNTIYF
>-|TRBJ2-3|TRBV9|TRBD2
TGTGCCAGCAGCTCTCTAGCGGGAGTCCCCCCAGATACGCAGTATTTT
CASSSLAGVPPDTQYF
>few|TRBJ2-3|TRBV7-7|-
TGTGCCAGCAGCTTCGGGACCATCCGGGACACAGATACGCAGTATTTT
CASSFGTIRDTDTQYF
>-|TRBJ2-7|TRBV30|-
TGTGCCTGGAGTGTAGACAGGGAGGGCGAGCAGTACTTC
CAWSVDREGEQYF
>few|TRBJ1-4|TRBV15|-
TGTGCCACCAGCAGGAGTACTCGTAATGAAAAACTGTTTTTT
CATSRSTRNEKLFF
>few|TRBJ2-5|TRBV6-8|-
TGTGCCAGCAGTGGGGGACTTGAAGAGACCCAGTACTTC
CASSGGLEETQYF